These T cell receptor beta chains were read from a single sample in a study of T cell repertoires in cytomegalovirus infection. TCRdb re-called the reads through MiXCR, storing one row per CDR3 protein. The profile shows approximately 190,000 distinct CDR3 sequences, roughly 28% of them singletons. The sequencing input was PBMCs. Receptor source: a human donor in good health (CMV status not recorded). Some clones in this sample may be carry-over from other donors' samples. The CDR3 runs from the conserved cysteine through the conserved F or W. Fields, in order: D gene, V gene, J gene, CDR3 length, clone size, CDR3 protein, CDR3 DNA. A D gene is named only where the DNA matches it firmly. Only part of the rows carry a size: once, few, many, or a class if the clone is expanded.

NA,TRBV27,TRBJ2-4,14,NA,CASTPLGNQNIQYF,TGTGCCAGCACCCCACTGGGGAACCAAAACATTCAGTACTTC
NA,TRBV6-4,TRBJ2-3,14,NA,CASSEGGGKDTQYF,TGTGCCAGCAGTGAGGGAGGAGGTAAAGATACGCAGTATTTT
NA,TRBV7-8,TRBJ1-1,13,many,CASSRGQGGGAFF,TGTGCCAGCAGTAGGGGCCAGGGAGGGGGAGCTTTCTTT
NA,TRBV7-8,TRBJ2-1,15,NA,CASSFGTNSYNEQFF,TGTGCCAGCAGCTTTGGCACAAACTCCTACAATGAGCAGTTCTTC
TRBD1,TRBV7-2,TRBJ1-4,16,many,CASSLEQGRSNEKLFF,TGTGCCAGCAGCTTAGAACAGGGGAGATCTAATGAAAAACTGTTTTTT
TRBD1,TRBV5-1,TRBJ2-7,15,NA,CASSRGTGPFYEQYF,TGCGCCAGCAGCCGAGGGACAGGCCCCTTCTACGAGCAGTACTTC
NA,TRBV29-1,TRBJ1-1,13,NA,CSVGLTGNTEAFF,TGCAGCGTTGGACTGACAGGTAACACTGAAGCTTTCTTT
NA,TRBV10-3,TRBJ2-7,15,NA,CAIRSPGGRTYEQYF,TGTGCCATCAGAAGTCCCGGAGGTAGAACCTACGAGCAGTACTTC
NA,TRBV7-2,TRBJ1-3,16,NA,CASSLAGGDVGNTIYF,TGTGCCAGCAGCTTAGCAGGTGGGGATGTTGGAAACACCATATATTTT
NA,TRBV7-9,TRBJ2-7,16,few,CASSSFRGTQTYEQYF,TGTGCCAGCAGCTCTTTTCGGGGGACCCAGACCTACGAGCAGTACTTC
TRBD2,TRBV7-2,TRBJ2-1,17,NA,CASSHPLAGGPYNEPFF,TGTGCCAGCAGCCACCCGCTAGCGGGGGGGCCCTACAATGAGCCGTTCTTC
NA,TRBV4-3,TRBJ1-1,15,NA,CASSQDWETGSEAFF,TGCGCCAGCAGCCAAGATTGGGAAACCGGGAGTGAAGCTTTCTTT
TRBD1,TRBV12-3/TRBV12-4,TRBJ1-2,13,many,CASSGGQGNGYTF,TGTGCCAGCAGCGGAGGACAGGGGAATGGCTACACCTTC
TRBD2,TRBV6-2/TRBV6-3,TRBJ2-1,19,NA,CASRDPGLAGVRAYNEQFF,TGTGCCAGCAGGGACCCGGGACTAGCGGGGGTTCGGGCCTACAATGAGCAGTTCTTC